This T cell receptor beta chain stems from a study of T cells in Graves' hyperthyroidism and ophthalmopathy. Amplified TCR beta CDR3 regions came from RNA transcripts. RT-PCR in the first round (using the HTBI primer set) targeted the TCR CDR3. TCRdb re-called the multiplex PCR reads through MiXCR, storing one row per CDR3 protein. The table records 500,000 to 650,000 distinct CDR3 sequences, more than 12% of them present only once. The sample comprised blood. The sequence came from a woman aged 45-65 years with Graves' ophthalmopathy.

CDR3 in DNA: TGTGCCAGCAGTTACTCGATGGCTAGCGTCTCAGATACGCAGTATTTT. Its protein product is CASSYSMASVSDTQYF. This chain uses TRBV6-6 with TRBJ2-3, with D possibly TRBD2 on 6 matching bases. The CDR3 is 16 amino acids. Trimming removed 0 bases from V and 4 bases from J, with 14 bases in between. CDR1 MNHNY and CDR2 SVGAGI come from the germline V gene (reference sequence).